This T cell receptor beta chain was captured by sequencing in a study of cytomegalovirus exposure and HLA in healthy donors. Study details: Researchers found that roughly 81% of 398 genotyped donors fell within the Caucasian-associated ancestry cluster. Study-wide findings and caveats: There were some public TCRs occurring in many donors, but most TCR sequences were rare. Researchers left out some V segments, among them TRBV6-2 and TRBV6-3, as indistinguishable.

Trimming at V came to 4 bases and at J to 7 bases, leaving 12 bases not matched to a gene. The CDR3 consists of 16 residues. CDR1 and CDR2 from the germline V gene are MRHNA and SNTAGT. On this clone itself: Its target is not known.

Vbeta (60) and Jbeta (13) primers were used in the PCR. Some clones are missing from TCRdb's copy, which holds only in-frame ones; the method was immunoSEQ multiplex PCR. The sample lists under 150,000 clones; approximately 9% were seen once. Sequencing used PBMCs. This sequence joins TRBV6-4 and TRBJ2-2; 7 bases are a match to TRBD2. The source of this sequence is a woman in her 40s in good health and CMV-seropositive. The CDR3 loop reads CASSAAAGNMNGELFF. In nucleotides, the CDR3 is TGTGCCAGCAGTGCGGCAGCGGGGAATATGAACGGGGAGCTGTTTTTT.